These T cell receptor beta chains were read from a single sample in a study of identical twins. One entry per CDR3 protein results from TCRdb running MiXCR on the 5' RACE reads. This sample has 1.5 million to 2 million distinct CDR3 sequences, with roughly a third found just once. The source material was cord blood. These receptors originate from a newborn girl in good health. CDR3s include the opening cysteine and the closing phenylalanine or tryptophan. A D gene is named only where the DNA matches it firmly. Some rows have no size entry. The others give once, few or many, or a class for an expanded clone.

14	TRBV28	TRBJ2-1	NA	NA	TGTGCCAGCAGTTTAACGGCAGACTACAATGAGCAGTTCTTC	CASSLTADYNEQFF
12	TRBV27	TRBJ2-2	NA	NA	TGTGCCAGCAGTCGGTACACCGGGGAGCTGTTTTTT	CASSRYTGELFF
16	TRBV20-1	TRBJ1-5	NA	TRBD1	TGCAGTGCTAGGGCCCGAAACAGGGGGGGCAATCAGCCCCAGCATTTT	CSARARNRGGNQPQHF
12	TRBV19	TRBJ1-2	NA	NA	TGTGCCAGTTTAACCGCTCCCTATGGCTACACCTTC	CASLTAPYGYTF
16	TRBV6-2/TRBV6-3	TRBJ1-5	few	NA	TGTGCCAGCAAAAGGGGCTACCGGGGCCGAAATCAGCCCCAGCATTTT	CASKRGYRGRNQPQHF
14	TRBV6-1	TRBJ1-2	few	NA	TGTGCCAGCAGTGAGCTGGGACGGGACTATGGCTACACCTTC	CASSELGRDYGYTF
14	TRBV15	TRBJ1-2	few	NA	TGTGCCACCAGCAGAGTGCCAGGGGCCTATGGCTGCACCTTC	CATSRVPGAYGCTF
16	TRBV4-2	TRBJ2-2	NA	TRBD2	TGTGCCAGCAGCCGGACTAGCGGGGGGTTTACCGGGGAGCTGTTTTTT	CASSRTSGGFTGELFF
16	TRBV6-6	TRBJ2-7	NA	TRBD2	TGTGCCAGCAGTTACCGGCTAGCGGGGTCCCCCTACGAGCAGTACTTC	CASSYRLAGSPYEQYF
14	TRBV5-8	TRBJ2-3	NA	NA	TGTGCCAGCAGCTACACCCGATCGGTGGATACGCAGTATTTT	CASSYTRSVDTQYF
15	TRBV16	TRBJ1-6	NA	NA	TGTGCCAGCAGCCAATCGGGACTGGGGAATTCACCCCTCCACTTT	CASSQSGLGNSPLHF
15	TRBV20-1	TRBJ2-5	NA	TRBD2	TGCAGTGCTAGAAGGGCTAGCGGGGGAGTCAATGAGCAGTACTTC	CSARRASGGVNEQYF
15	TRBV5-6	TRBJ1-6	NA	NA	TGTGCCAGCAGCTTTTCACAGATTTATAATTCACCCCTCCACTTT	CASSFSQIYNSPLHF